Detailed here is one T cell receptor (beta chain). Its target is not known. TCRdb re-analysed the reads in MiXCR, keeping a single row per CDR3 protein. The sample records some 560,000 distinct CDR3 sequences, about 40% being singletons. This sample is part of a study of T cell repertoires in cytomegalovirus infection. Background on the study: Matching HLA type, along with CMV infection, was indicated by public TCR beta signatures.

This clonotype originated in a human donor in good health (CMV status not recorded). Some clones in this sample may be carry-over from other donors' samples. The input for sequencing was cultured PBMCs, taken from culture after CMV antigen stimulation.

Written as DNA, the CDR3 is TGTGCCAGCAGTCTATGGGGGAGACCTGGGGCCAACGTCCTGACTTTC. Translating gives CASSLWGRPGANVLTF. V usage is TRBV27 and J usage is TRBJ2-6; D possibly uses TRBD1 or TRBD2 (5 bases each). Germline V gene sequence: CDR1 MNHEY, CDR2 SMNVEV (reference sequence). The CDR3 consists of 16 residues. The V and J ends lost 5 bases and 2 bases respectively, with 13 bases between them.